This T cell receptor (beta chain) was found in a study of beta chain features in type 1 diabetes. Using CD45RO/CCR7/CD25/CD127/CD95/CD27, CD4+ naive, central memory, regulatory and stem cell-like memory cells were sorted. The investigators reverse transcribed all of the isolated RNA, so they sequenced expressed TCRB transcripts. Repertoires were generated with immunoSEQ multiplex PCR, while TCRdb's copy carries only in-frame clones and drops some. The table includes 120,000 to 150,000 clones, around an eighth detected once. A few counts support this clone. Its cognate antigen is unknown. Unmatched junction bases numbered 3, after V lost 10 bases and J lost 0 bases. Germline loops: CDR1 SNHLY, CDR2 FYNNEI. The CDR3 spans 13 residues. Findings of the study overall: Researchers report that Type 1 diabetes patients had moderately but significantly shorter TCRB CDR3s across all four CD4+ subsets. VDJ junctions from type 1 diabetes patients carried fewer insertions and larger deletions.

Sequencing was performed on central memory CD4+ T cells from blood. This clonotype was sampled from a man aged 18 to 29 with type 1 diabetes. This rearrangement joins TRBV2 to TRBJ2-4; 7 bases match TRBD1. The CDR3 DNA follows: TGTGCCAACAGGGGTTTAGCCAAAAACATTCAGTACTTC. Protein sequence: CANRGLAKNIQYF.